This TCR beta chain was recorded in a study of chemoradiotherapy in HPV16-positive cancers. Study findings and constraints: Better recurrence-free survival went with HPV-responsive T-cell expansion in HPV16-positive patients. Candidate HPV-specific clones and E7-related TCR motifs grew in tumor during treatment.

The CDR3 is 16 amino acids. Germline assignment: CDR1 SGHNT and CDR2 YYREEE (reference sequence). With V trimmed by 3 bases and J by 5 bases, 6 bases remained unmatched. This clone appeared a few times. As yet, its antigen is unknown. Repertoires were generated with immunoSEQ multiplex PCR, while TCRdb's copy carries only in-frame clones and drops some. The table has under 7,000 clones, 60% to 85% seen once. The sample here was taken from a patient who underwent chemoradiotherapy. The clonotype was recovered from a human donor with HPV-associated anogenital cancer. The rearrangement uses TRBV5-4 and TRBJ1-6; TRBD1 agrees at 9 bases. The CDR3 DNA follows: TGTGCCAGCAGCTCCCCGGGACAGGGAGATAATTCACCCCTCCACTTT. Its protein product is CASSSPGQGDNSPLHF.